This T cell receptor beta chain was obtained from a study of shared clonotypes between healthy human individuals (dated by TCRdb to about 2020). Notes on the research overall: The cohort included three men and a couple of women between 18 and 49 years of age. Blood TCR repertoires of a handful of healthy adults were deeply sequenced to estimate repertoire size and the extent of clonotype sharing between individuals. For each donor, CD4 naive and CD4 memory were each run on three plates, CD8 naive on two plates, and CD8 memory on one plate. Leukapheresis yielded between about 0.9 and 10 billion PBMCs per donor. To increase sequencing depth and limit assay-specific biases, different laboratories used diverse techniques to prepare libraries and sequence TCR repertoires.

A word on this clone: What this receptor recognizes is not known. Within one base of it there is no much larger clone, and no base qualities were kept.

CD8 naive samples were obtained by positive selection for CCR7 among CD45RO-negative cells, yielding a CD45RA+CCR7+ population from which TemRA cells were excluded. The donors were healthy, HIV-negative adults who had no recently reported acute infections or vaccinations. Only Caucasian adults living in Nashville, Tennessee, USA were represented among the donors. After blood collection by leukapheresis, PBMCs were isolated using Ficoll-Histopaque density gradient centrifugation and then cryopreserved in the vapor phase of liquid nitrogen. Analytical flow cytometry was used to check the purity and quantity of each magnetically sorted T cell population. Genomic DNA was isolated from every sorted fraction and measured by UV absorbance on a Nanodrop 2000c. TCR CDR3 regions were amplified from genomic DNA by multiplex PCR using the deep immunoSEQ assay. Extracted genomic DNA from each cell subset was distributed evenly across all wells of several immunoSEQ 96-well plates, and each plate was treated as a replicate. Each replicate PCR for sorted subsets received about 200 ng genomic DNA, equal to about 29,000 T cell genomes. The purified libraries were quantified using a Qubit 3.0 fluorometer, sized with a Bioanalyzer 2100, and then quantified again using the KAPA Library Quantification kit. A separate single-read 150-cycle Illumina NextSeq 550 flow cell was used to sequence each immunoSEQ 96-well plate. The authors' analysis ran thus. Because the immunoSEQ output held only junctional sequences and lacked quality scores, the filtering could not match the filtering applied to full-length reads. To assign V/J genes and CDR3, sequences were annotated using PyIR, a Python wrapper for IgBLAST v1.9, with IMGT germline references. Reads were filtered out if the reads had weak V/J assignments (E-value above 1e-6), no CDR3, stop codons, out-of-frame junctions, or ambiguous translated residues. V3J clonotypes were defined as sequences sharing an identical inferred V gene, J gene, and CDR3 amino acid sequence. Percentage overlap between repertoires was computed as shared unique clonotypes divided by the size of the smaller repertoire. Repertoire richness was assessed with RTK rarefaction, the Chao1 estimator, and Recon v2.1 estimates of unobserved clonotypes. Generation probabilities were computed with OLGA for all TCRbeta clonotypes obtained by the gDNA method from several donors. TCRdb's version of the immuneACCESS table is confined to in-frame rearrangements and falls short of the full clone set. An unresolved V gene accounts for under half of the shortfall where checked; the remainder is of unknown origin. V and J calls and clone size follow that table, whereas D and trimming were derived from the DNA. The sample table holds roughly 1,800,000 clones, of which about 94% were seen once. Clones ranked in the top ten supply 0.95% to 1.5% of the sample.

Taken from cysteine to phenylalanine, the CDR3 has 15 residues. Only the CDR3 region is kept as DNA, spanning 45 bases read in frame from base 1. V is cut by 5 bases and J by 4 bases, and the space between the germline ends is 12 bases. CDR1 and CDR2 are read off the germline V gene (reference sequence) as MNHEY and SMNVEV. Points the paper makes about the study in general: Incomplete sequencing was indicated by rarefaction of sorted-subset datasets, despite the large sequencing depth. Compared with non-shared clonotypes, the clonotypes found in all four sorted-subset donors had higher generation probabilities. Sampling was restricted to blood, and TCR repertoires in tissues likely differ from the TCR repertoires found in blood. Sharing across a few donors was observed for about 4.8% of naive CD4, less than 4% of naive CD8, roughly 2.4% of memory CD4, and roughly 0.4% of memory CD8 clonotypes. Pairwise subsampling indicated that sequencing depth was expected to affect the degree of clonotype sharing among donors. Naive subsets generally had larger estimated clonotype richness than memory subsets. Because the study included only a small number of donors, the genetic and exposure-history diversity represented was limited.

The material sequenced was naive CD8+ T cells sorted from blood. In light of the paper, this sample's cell subset or site label describes: CD45RA+CCR7+. The receptor's source is a man aged 18 to 30 in good health. The rearranged chain carries TRBV27 and TRBJ2-6; D gene: possibly TRBD1, on 5 matching bases. DNA sequence: TGTGCCAGCAGTCCCCAGGGTGAAGGGGCCAACGTCCTGACTTTC. Protein translation: CASSPQGEGANVLTF.